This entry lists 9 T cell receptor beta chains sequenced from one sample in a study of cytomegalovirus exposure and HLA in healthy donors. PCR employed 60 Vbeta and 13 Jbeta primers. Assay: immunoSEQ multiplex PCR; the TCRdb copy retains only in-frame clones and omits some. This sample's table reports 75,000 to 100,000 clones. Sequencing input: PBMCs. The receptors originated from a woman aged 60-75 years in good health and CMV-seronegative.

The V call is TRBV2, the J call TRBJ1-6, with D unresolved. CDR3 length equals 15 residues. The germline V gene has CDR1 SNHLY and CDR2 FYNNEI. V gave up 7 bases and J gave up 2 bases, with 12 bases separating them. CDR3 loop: CASKTAKAYNSPLHF. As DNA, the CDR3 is TGTGCCAGCAAAACAGCAAAAGCCTATAATTCACCCCTCCACTTT.

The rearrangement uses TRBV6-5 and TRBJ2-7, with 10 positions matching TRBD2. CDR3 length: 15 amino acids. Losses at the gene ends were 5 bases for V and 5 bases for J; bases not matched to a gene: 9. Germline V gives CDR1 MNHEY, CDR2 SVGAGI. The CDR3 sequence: CASSRPGLAFNEQYF. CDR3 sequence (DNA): TGTGCCAGCAGTCGACCGGGACTAGCGTTTAACGAGCAGTACTTC.

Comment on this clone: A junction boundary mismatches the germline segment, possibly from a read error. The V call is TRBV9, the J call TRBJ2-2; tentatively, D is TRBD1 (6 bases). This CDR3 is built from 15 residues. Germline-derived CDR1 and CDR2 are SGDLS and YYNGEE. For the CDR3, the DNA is TGTGCCAGCAGCCCCCCGGGACAAAACACCGGGGATCTGTTTTTT. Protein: CASSPPGQNTGDLFF.

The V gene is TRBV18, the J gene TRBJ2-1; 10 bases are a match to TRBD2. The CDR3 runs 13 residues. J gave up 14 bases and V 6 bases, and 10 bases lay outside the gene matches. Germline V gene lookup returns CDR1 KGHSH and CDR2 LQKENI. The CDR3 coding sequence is TGTGCCAGCTCTCCCTCGGAGCGGGAGGGAAAGTTCTTC. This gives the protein CASSPSEREGKFF.

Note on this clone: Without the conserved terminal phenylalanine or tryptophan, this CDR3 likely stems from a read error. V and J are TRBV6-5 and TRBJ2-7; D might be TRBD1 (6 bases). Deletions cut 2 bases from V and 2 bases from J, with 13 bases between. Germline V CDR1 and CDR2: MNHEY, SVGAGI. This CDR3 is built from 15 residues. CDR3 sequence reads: CASSYAGQGTYEQYL. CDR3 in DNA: TGTGCCAGCAGTTACGCAGGGCAGGGGACCTACGAGCAGTACCTC.

The CDR3: CASSLSVQATADTQYF. The CDR3 bases are TGTGCCAGCAGCTTAAGCGTTCAAGCTACGGCAGATACGCAGTATTTT. The chain employs TRBV4-2 and TRBJ2-3, with D hard to call. CDR1 LGHNA and CDR2 YNFKEQ come from the germline V gene. Trimming removed 5 bases from V and 4 bases from J, with 19 bases in between. The CDR3 is 16 residues long.

Here the CDR3 reads CASSLAGGLFEQYF. In DNA, the CDR3 is TGTGCCAGCAGTTTAGCGGGAGGGTTATTCGAGCAGTACTTC. This rearrangement joins TRBV27 to TRBJ2-7; 9 bases fit TRBD2. Germline CDR1 is MNHEY and CDR2 is SMNVEV (reference sequence). With V trimmed by 2 bases and J by 6 bases, 5 bases remained unmatched. This CDR3 is 14 amino acids long.

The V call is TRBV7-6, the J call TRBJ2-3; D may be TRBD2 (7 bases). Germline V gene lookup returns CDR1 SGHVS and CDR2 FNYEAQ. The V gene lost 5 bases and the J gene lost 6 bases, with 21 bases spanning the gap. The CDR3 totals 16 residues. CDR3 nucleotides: TGTGCCAGCAGCCAGGGCCTAGCGGAGGGGGGGGATACGCAGTATTTT. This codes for CASSQGLAEGGDTQYF.

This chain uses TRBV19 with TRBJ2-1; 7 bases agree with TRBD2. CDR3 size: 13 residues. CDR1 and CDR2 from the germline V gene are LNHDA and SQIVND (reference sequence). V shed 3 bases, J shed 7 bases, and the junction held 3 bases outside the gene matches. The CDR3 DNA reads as TGTGCCAGTAGTATCCGGGGAGGGAATGAGCAGTTCTTC. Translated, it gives CASSIRGGNEQFF.